The T cell receptor beta chain described here comes from a study of PD-L1 blockade in urothelial cancer. The study's findings and limits: Clones that were tumor-associated expanded more in the blood of durable-benefit patients at 3 weeks. Survival was better when pretreatment blood TCR clonality fell below the median.

Generated by immunoSEQ multiplex PCR, the TCRdb table keeps only in-frame clones and is missing some. The sample contains roughly 100,000 clones, less than 85% of which appear only once. Germline-derived CDR1 and CDR2 are SEHNR and FQNEAQ (reference sequence). Trimming took off 1 base at V and 3 bases at J, with 6 bases between the two ends. The CDR3 is 13 amino acids. The time point: peripheral blood 6 weeks after treatment start. Pretreatment sampling and on-treatment sampling together yielded between 1 and 8 samples for each patient. As regards this clone: The antigen remains unidentified.

This material consisted of PBMCs, taken around atezolizumab (anti-PD-L1) treatment. The clonotype comes from a man aged 65 to 85 with urothelial cancer. This rearrangement joins TRBV7-9 to TRBJ1-1, with a possible D match to TRBD1 (6 bases). This chain's CDR3 is CASSLEGDTEAFF. The CDR3 region has the DNA TGTGCCAGCAGCTTAGAGGGGGACACTGAAGCTTTCTTT.